This T cell receptor (beta chain) stems from a study of blood T cell repertoires in COVID-19. The CDR3 is made up of 17 amino acids. The germline V gene has CDR1 SGDLS and CDR2 YYNGEE. V lost 0 bases to trimming and J lost 0 bases, with 15 bases between them. This clone has only one observation. Profiled with immunoSEQ multiplex PCR; TCRdb holds only in-frame clones, not every one. The sample records around 50,000 clones, 60% to 80% being singletons. The TCR was taken from a woman aged 50 to 60 with acute COVID-19. Material for sequencing was PBMCs or T cells enriched from blood (not recorded which). V is TRBV9 and J is TRBJ1-1; D is unclear. This chain's CDR3 is CASSVGSQPDLNTEAFF. CDR3 sequence (DNA): TGTGCCAGCAGCGTAGGATCACAGCCAGACCTGAACACTGAAGCTTTCTTT.